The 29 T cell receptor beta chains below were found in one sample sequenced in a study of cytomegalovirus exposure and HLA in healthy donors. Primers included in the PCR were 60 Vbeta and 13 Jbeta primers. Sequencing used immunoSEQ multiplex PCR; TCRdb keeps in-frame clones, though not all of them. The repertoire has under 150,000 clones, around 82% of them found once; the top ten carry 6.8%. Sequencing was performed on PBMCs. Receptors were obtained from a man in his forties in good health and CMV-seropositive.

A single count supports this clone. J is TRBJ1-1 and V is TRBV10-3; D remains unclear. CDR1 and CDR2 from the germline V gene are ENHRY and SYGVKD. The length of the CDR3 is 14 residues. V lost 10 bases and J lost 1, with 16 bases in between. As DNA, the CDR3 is TGTGCCACCACGGGTTCGACTGAGAACACTGAAGCTTTCTTT. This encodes CATTGSTENTEAFF.

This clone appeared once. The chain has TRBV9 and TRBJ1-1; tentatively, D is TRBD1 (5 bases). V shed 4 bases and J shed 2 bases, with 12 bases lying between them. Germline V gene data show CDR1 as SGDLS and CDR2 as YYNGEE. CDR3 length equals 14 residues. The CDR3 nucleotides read TGTGCCAGCAGCACCCGACAGATTAACACTGAAGCTTTCTTT. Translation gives CASSTRQINTEAFF.

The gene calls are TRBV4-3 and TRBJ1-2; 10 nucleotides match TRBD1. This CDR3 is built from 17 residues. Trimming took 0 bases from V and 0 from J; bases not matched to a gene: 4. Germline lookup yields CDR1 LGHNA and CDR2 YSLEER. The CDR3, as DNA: TGCGCCAGCAGCCAAGATTGGGACAGGGGATCTAACTATGGCTACACCTTC. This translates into CASSQDWDRGSNYGYTF.

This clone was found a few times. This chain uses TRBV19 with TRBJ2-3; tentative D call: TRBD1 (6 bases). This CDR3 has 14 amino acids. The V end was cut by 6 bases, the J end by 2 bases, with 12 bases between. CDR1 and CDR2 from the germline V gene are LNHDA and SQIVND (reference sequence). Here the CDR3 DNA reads TGTGCCAGTAGGGTACAGGGATACACAGATACGCAGTATTTT. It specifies CASRVQGYTDTQYF.

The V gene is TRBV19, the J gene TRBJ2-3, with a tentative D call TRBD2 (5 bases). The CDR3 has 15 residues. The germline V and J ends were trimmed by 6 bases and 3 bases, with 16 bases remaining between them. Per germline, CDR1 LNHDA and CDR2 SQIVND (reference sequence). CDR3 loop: CASSTAGTSTDTQYF. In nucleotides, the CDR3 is TGTGCCAGTAGCACGGCGGGTACAAGTACAGATACGCAGTATTTT.

CDR3 DNA sequence: TGTGCCAGCAGCTTCGGGACAGTATACAATGAGCAGTTCTTC. The encoded protein is CASSFGTVYNEQFF. The gene calls are TRBV11-2 and TRBJ2-1; 7 bases fit TRBD1. Germline CDR1 is SGHAT and CDR2 is FQNNGV. The length of the CDR3 is 14 residues. The trim removed 3 bases at V and 4 bases at J, leaving 3 bases unmatched. Combining the CDR3 with reference TRBV11-2 and TRBJ2-1 gives the whole variable domain EAGVAQSPRYKIIEKRQSVAFWCNPISGHATLYWYQQILGQGPKLLIQFQNNGVVDDSQLPKDRFSAERLKGVDSTLKIQPAKLEDSAVYLCASSFGTVYNEQFFGPGTRLTVL.

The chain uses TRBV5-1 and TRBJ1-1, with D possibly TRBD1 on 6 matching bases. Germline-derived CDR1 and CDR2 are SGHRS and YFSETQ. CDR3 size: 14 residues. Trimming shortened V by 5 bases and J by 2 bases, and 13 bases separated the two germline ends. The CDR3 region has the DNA TGCGCCAGCAGTCCTACAGGGCAAAACACTGAAGCTTTCTTT. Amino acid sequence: CASSPTGQNTEAFF.

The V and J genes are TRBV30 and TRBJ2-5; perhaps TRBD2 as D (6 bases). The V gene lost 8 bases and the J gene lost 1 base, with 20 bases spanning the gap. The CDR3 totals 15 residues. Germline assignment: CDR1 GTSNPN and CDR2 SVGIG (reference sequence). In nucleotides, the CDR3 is TGTGCCCTCTCCCCAGCGGGCGTCTTCCAAGAGACCCAGTACTTC. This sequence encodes CALSPAGVFQETQYF.

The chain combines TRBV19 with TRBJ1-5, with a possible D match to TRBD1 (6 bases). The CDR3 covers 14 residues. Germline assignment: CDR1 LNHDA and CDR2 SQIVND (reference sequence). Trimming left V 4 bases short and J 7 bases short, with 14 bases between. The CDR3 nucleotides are TGTGCCAGTAGTACACAGGGTTTTGGGCAGCCCCAGCATTTT. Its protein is CASSTQGFGQPQHF.

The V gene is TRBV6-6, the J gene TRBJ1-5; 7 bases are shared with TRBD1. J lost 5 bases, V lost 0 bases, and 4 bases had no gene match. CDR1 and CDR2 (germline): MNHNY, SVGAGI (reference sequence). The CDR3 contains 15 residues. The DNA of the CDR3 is TGTGCCAGCAGTTACTCGAGACAGGGTGATCAGCCCCAGCATTTT. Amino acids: CASSYSRQGDQPQHF.

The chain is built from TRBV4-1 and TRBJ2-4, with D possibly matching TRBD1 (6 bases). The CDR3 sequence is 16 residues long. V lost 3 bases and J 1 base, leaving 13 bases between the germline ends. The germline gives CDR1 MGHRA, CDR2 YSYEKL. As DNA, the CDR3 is TGCGCCAGCAGCCAGCCTTCTCAGGGGGCCAAAAACATTCAGTACTTC. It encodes CASSQPSQGAKNIQYF.

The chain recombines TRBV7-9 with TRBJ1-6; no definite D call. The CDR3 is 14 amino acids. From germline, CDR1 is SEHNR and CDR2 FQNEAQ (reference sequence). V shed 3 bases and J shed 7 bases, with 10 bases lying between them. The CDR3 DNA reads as TGTGCCAGCAGCTTTCGAACAGCCAATTCACCCCTCCACTTT. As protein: CASSFRTANSPLHF.

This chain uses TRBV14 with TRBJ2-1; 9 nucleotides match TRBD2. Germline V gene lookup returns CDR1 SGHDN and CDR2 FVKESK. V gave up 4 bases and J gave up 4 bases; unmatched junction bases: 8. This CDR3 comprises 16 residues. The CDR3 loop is CASSPQGLAGYNEQFF. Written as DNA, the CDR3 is TGTGCCAGCAGCCCCCAGGGACTAGCTGGATACAATGAGCAGTTCTTC.

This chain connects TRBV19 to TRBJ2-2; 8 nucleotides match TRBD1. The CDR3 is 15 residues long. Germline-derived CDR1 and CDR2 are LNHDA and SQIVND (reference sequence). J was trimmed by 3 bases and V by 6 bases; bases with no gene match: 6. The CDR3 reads CASRPMTGDTGELFF. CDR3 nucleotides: TGTGCCAGTAGACCGATGACAGGGGACACCGGGGAGCTGTTTTTT.

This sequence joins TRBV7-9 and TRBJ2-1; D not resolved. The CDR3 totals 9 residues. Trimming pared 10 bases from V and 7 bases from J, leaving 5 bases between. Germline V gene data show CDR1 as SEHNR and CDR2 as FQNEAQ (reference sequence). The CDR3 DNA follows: TGTGCCAACAATAATGAGCAGTTCTTC. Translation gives CANNNEQFF.

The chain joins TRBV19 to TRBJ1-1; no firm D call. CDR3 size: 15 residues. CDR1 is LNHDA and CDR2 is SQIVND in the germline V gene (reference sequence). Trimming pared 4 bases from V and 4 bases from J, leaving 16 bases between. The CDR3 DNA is TGTGCCAGTAGTACCCGGGAGGGTGTCATCACTGAAGCTTTCTTT. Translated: CASSTREGVITEAFF.

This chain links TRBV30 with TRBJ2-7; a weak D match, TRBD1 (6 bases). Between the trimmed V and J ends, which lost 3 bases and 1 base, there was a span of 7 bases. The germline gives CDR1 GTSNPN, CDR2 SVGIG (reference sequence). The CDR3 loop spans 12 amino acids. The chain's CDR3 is CAWSQGSYEQYF. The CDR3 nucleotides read TGTGCCTGGAGCCAGGGGTCCTACGAGCAGTACTTC.

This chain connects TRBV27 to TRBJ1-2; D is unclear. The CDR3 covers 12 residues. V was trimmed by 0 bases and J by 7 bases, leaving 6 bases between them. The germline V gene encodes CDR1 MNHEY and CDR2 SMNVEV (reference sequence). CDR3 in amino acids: CASSLSGGGYTF. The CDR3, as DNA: TGTGCCAGCAGTTTATCTGGAGGTGGCTACACCTTC.

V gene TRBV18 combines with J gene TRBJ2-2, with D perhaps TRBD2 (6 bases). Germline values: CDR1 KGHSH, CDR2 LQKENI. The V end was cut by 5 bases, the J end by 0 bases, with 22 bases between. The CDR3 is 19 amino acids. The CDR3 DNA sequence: TGTGCCAGCTCAACCCTAAATCTGCGAGGCGGGACGAACACCGGGGAGCTGTTTTTT. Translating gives CASSTLNLRGGTNTGELFF.

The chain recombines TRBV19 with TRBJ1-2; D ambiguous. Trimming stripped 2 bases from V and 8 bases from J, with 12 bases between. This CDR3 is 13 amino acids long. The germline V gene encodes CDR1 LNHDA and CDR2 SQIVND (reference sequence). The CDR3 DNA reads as TGTGCCAGTAGTATATCAGGCGTGTGGGGCTACACCTTC. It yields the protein CASSISGVWGYTF. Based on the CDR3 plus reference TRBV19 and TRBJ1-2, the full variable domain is DGGITQSPKYLFRKEGQNVTLSCEQNLNHDAMYWYRQDPGQGLRLIYYSQIVNDFQKGDIAEGYSVSREKKESFPLTVTSAQKNPTAFYLCASSISGVWGYTFGSGTRLTVV.

CDR3 in amino acids: CASSSFGQGLFGSSNQPQHF. CDR3 DNA: TGTGCCAGCAGTTCGTTTGGACAGGGGTTGTTCGGGAGTAGCAATCAGCCCCAGCATTTT. The chain uses TRBV2 and TRBJ1-5; 9 nucleotides agree with TRBD1. The V gene's germline CDR1 is SNHLY and CDR2 FYNNEI. After removal of 5 bases from V and 0 bases from J, the junction contained 17 bases not matched to a gene. The CDR3 totals 20 residues.

CDR3 loop: CASSLTAGGEKLFF. The DNA of the CDR3 is TGTGCCAGCAGTTTGACAGCGGGGGGGGAAAAACTGTTTTTT. This chain joins TRBV28 and TRBJ1-4; TRBD1 might be the D (5 bases). The germline V gene encodes CDR1 MDHEN and CDR2 SYDVKM. The V end lost 3 bases, the J end lost 8 bases, and 13 bases lay between the germline ends. CDR3 length: 14 residues.

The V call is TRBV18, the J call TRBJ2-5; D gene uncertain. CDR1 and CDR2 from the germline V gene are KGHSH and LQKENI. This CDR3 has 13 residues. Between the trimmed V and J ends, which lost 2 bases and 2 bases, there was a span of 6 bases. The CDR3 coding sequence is TGTGCCAGCTCACCAAGCCCGCAAGAGACCCAGTACTTC. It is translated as CASSPSPQETQYF.

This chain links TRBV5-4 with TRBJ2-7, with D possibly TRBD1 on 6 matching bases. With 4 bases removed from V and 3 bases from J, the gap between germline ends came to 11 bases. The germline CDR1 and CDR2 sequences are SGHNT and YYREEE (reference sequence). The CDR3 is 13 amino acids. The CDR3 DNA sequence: TGTGCCAGCAGCAAGGACAGCGGCTACGAGCAGTACTTC. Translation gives CASSKDSGYEQYF.

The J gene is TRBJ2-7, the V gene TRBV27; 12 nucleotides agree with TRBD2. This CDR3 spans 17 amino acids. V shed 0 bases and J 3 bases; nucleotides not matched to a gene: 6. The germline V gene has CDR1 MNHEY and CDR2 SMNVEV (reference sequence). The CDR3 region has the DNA TGTGCCAGCAGTTTATCTGCTAGCGGGAGGGCCCTCTACGAGCAGTACTTC. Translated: CASSLSASGRALYEQYF.

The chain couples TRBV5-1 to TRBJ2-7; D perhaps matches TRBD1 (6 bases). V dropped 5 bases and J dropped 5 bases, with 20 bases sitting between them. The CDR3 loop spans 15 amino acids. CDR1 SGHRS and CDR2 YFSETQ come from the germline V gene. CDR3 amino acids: CASSRDRQGLNEQYF. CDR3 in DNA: TGCGCCAGCAGTCGAGACCGCCAGGGGTTGAACGAGCAGTACTTC.

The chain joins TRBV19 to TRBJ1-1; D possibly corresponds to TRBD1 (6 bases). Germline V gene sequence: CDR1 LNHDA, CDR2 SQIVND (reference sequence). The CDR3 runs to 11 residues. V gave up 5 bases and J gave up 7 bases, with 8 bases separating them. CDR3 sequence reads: CASSGGNEAFF. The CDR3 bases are TGTGCCAGTAGTGGGGGCAATGAAGCTTTCTTT.

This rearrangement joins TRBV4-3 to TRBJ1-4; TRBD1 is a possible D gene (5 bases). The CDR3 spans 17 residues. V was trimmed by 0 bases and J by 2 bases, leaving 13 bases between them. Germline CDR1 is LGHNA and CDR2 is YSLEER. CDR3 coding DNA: TGCGCCAGCAGCCAAGATAGCGGGGGGGTCACTAATGAAAAACTGTTTTTT. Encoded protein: CASSQDSGGVTNEKLFF.

In DNA, the CDR3 is TGTGCCAGCAGTTACTCTCCTCGTTCCGAGCAGTACTTC. Its translation is CASSYSPRSEQYF. This chain connects TRBV6-5 to TRBJ2-7, with unresolved D. The CDR3 runs 13 residues. The germline V gene has CDR1 MNHEY and CDR2 SVGAGI. V dropped 0 bases and J dropped 6 bases, with 9 bases sitting between them.